Listed below are T cell receptor beta chains from one sample, sequenced in a study of T-cell memory formation after mild COVID-19. MiXCR, applied by TCRdb to the 5' RACE reads, yields one record per CDR3 protein. The table includes hundreds of thousands of distinct CDR3 sequences, 20% detected once. Material for sequencing was PBMCs or a T cell subset sorted from them (not recorded which). These receptors came from an adult woman who had mild COVID-19 (a few samples of this study predate the infection). Cell type and time point are not known. CDR3s include the opening cysteine and the closing phenylalanine or tryptophan. Each record gives: V gene, clone size, D gene, J gene, CDR3 DNA, CDR3 protein. The D gene is left open where the match is weak. Some rows have no size entry. The others give once, few or many, or a class for an expanded clone.

TRBV24-1	few	NA	TRBJ1-2	TGTGCCACCAGTGATAAGTGGGGTCGTACCTATGGCTACACCTTC	CATSDKWGRTYGYTF
TRBV9	NA	TRBD2	TRBJ2-1	TGTGCCAGCAGCGTAGAGGTAGCGGGATCCTACAATGAGCAGTTCTTC	CASSVEVAGSYNEQFF
TRBV12-3/TRBV12-4	many	TRBD1	TRBJ2-1	TGTGCCAGCAGGGGGGACAGGGGGCCCGGGGATGAGCAGTTCTTC	CASRGDRGPGDEQFF
TRBV7-6	few	TRBD2	TRBJ2-3	TGTGCCAGCAGCCCCGAAGCGGGAGGTGGAGATACGCAGTATTTT	CASSPEAGGGDTQYF
TRBV29-1	NA	NA	TRBJ2-7	TGCAGCGTTGAAGTCCCAGGTGGCGAGCAGTACTTC	CSVEVPGGEQYF
TRBV2	NA	TRBD2	TRBJ2-7	TGTGCCAGCATAGGGTTCGGACTAGCTCAAGGAAGAGGCTACGAGCAGTACTTC	CASIGFGLAQGRGYEQYF
TRBV10-3	NA	TRBD1	TRBJ1-6	TGTGCCATCAGTGCGTGGGACAGGGCGGATTCACCCCTCCACTTT	CAISAWDRADSPLHF
TRBV7-2	NA	NA	TRBJ2-7	TGTGCCAGCAGCCTGCAGTTCTACGAGCAGTACTTC	CASSLQFYEQYF
TRBV23-1	NA	NA	TRBJ2-7	TGCGCCAGCACTAAGTCCGAGCAGTACTTC	CASTKSEQYF
TRBV12-3/TRBV12-4	NA	NA	TRBJ1-2	TGTGCTACATCATATTACGGAGTTGGTGGCTACACCTTC	CATSYYGVGGYTF
TRBV11-1	few	NA	TRBJ2-7	TGTGCCAGCAGCTTGTCGGAGATCTCCTACGAGCAGTACTTC	CASSLSEISYEQYF
TRBV7-9	NA	NA	TRBJ2-1	TGTGCCAGCAGCTTGGGAGCGTCCGACAATGAGCAGTTCTTC	CASSLGASDNEQFF
TRBV6-1	few	NA	TRBJ1-2	TGTGCCATGAGTGCGGGCCTTGAGATTTTGGGGGGAACCTTC	CAMSAGLEILGGTF
TRBV5-1	NA	NA	TRBJ1-1	TGCGCCAGCAGCTCTGGGGGGGGAAGCACTGAAGCTTTCTTT	CASSSGGGSTEAFF
TRBV29-1	few	NA	TRBJ2-2	TGCAGCGTTGAAGGGGGAGCTGGTCTCGGGGAGCTGTTTTTT	CSVEGGAGLGELFF
TRBV6-2/TRBV6-3	few	NA	TRBJ1-5	TGTGCCGCGAGACAGGATAGCAATCAGCCCCAGCATTTT	CAARQDSNQPQHF
TRBV5-1	many	TRBD2	TRBJ2-1	TGCGCCAGCAGCTACCCGGGACTAGCGGGGAGCTCCTACAATGAGCAGTTCTTC	CASSYPGLAGSSYNEQFF
TRBV18	NA	TRBD1	TRBJ2-7	TGTGCCAGCTCACCGACAGGGGCCCCCACCTACGAGCAGTACTTC	CASSPTGAPTYEQYF
TRBV7-9	few	NA	TRBJ2-5	TGTGCCAGCAGCTTACCCCCCACCCGGGAGACCCAGTACTTC	CASSLPPTRETQYF
TRBV4-3	NA	NA	TRBJ2-3	TGCGCCAGCAGCCCACTGACTAGGCAGGGCAATACGCAGTGTTTT	CASSPLTRQGNTQCF
TRBV29-1	NA	TRBD1	TRBJ1-2	TGCAGCGTCGACTCCCCGGACAGGGGAAACTATGGCTACACCTTC	CSVDSPDRGNYGYTF
TRBV5-1	few	TRBD1	TRBJ1-2	TGCGCCAGCAGCTTAGGACAGGGGGAAATTGGTGGCTACACCTTC	CASSLGQGEIGGYTF
TRBV19	few	NA	TRBJ1-2	TGTGCCAGTGCTGACGGATTTAACTATGGCTACACCTTC	CASADGFNYGYTF
TRBV7-3	NA	NA	TRBJ2-5	TGTGCCAGCAGCCCCGGGACCACGGGGGAGACCCAGTACTTC	CASSPGTTGETQYF
TRBV6-2/TRBV6-3	NA	TRBD2	TRBJ2-1	TGTGCCAGCAGCGAACTAGCGGGAGTAACATTTGAGCAGTTCTTC	CASSELAGVTFEQFF
TRBV7-8	NA	NA	TRBJ2-3	TGTGCCAGCAGAGCTGGCTCACGGGATACGCAGTATTTT	CASRAGSRDTQYF
TRBV12-3/TRBV12-4	few	TRBD2	TRBJ2-3	TGTGCCAGCAGTGGCCCCCCTCCGGGACTAGCGGGCGCAGATACGCAGTATTTT	CASSGPPPGLAGADTQYF
TRBV29-1	few	NA	TRBJ2-5	TGCAGCGCCGACGGGGGGCAGGGAGAGACCCAGTACTTC	CSADGGQGETQYF
TRBV12-3/TRBV12-4	NA	NA	TRBJ1-1	TGTGCCAGCACCGTCGGGGGGAACACTGAAGCTTTCTTT	CASTVGGNTEAFF
TRBV27	NA	NA	TRBJ2-1	TGTGCCAGCAGTTGGCGAGGGGGCAATGAGCAGTTCTTC	CASSWRGGNEQFF
TRBV7-9	NA	TRBD1	TRBJ2-5	TGTGCCAGCAGTCATCTTACAGGGGAACATCAAGAGACCCAGTACTTC	CASSHLTGEHQETQYF